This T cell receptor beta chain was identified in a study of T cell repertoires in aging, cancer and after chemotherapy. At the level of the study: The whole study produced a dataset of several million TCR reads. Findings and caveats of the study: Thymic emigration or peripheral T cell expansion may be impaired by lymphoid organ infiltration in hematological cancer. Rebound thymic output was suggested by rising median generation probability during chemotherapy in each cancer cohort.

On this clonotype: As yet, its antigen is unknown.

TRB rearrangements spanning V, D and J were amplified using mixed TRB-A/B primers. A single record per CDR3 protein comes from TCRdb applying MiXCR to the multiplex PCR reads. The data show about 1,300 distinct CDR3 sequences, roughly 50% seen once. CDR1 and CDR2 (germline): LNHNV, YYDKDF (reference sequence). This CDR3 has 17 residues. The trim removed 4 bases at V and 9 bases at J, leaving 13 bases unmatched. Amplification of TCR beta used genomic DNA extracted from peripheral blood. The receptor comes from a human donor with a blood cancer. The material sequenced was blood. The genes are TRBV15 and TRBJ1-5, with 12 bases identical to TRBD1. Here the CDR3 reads CATSTTPGQGAGLPQHF. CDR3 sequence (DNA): TGTGCCACCAGCACCACGCCGGGACAGGGGGCCGGTCTGCCCCAGCATTTT. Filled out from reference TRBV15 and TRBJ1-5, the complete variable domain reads DAMVIQNPRYQVTQFGKPVTLSCSQTLNHNVMYWYQQKSSQAPKLLFHYYDKDFNNEADTPDNFQSRRPNTSFCFLDIRSPGLGDTAMYLCATSTTPGQGAGLPQHFGDGTRLSIL.